This TCR beta chain was found in a study of blood T cell repertoires in COVID-19. Study summary: Collection of acute and convalescent COVID-19 samples took place in the United States, Italy and Spain. The analysed material was cDNA or gDNA that came from T cells, B-cell-depleted T cells, or PBMCs.

In the source study's methods: Amplification of reference gene primers was used by the study to estimate nucleated cell counts. Using immunoSEQ multiplex PCR, the repertoire was profiled, and TCRdb retains in-frame clones only, with some absent. V, J and clone size were drawn from that table, and D and trimming were deduced from the DNA. The sample includes roughly 350,000 clones, roughly 85% seen only once; the top ten take approximately 3.6%. V was cut by 3 bases and J by 3 bases, with 8 bases left in between. CDR1 and CDR2 from the germline V gene are KGHDR and SFDVKD. There are 14 residues in the CDR3. This clone has just one count.

The TCR was taken from a woman aged 18 to 35 with acute or convalescent COVID-19. The sequenced material came from peripheral blood. The rearrangement links TRBV24-1 to TRBJ1-5, with D perhaps TRBD1 (6 bases). The CDR3 nucleotides are TGTGCCACCAGTGATCGACAGGTCAATCAGCCCCAGCATTTT. It specifies CATSDRQVNQPQHF.